The clone carrying this TCR beta chain was picked up a small number of times. Its matching antigen is unknown. Expressed TCRB transcripts were sequenced, since all the RNA that had been isolated was reverse transcribed. Roughly 3.4 million reads were obtained on average from naive, central memory and regulatory T cell samples. Libraries were prepared by immunoSEQ multiplex PCR; TCRdb keeps only in-frame clonotypes and omits some of them. Of 600,000 to 750,000 clones in the sample, 9.5% to 15% were seen once. The source of the sample is a study of beta chain features in type 1 diabetes. Points from the study as a whole: Moderate but significant shortening of TCRB CDR3s was recorded in all four CD4+ subsets from Type 1 diabetes patients.

Germline V CDR1 and CDR2: ENHRY, SYGVKD. V was cut by 6 bases and J by 1 base, with 12 bases left in between. This CDR3 contains 14 residues. CD4+ cells of the naive, central memory, regulatory and stem cell-like memory types were sorted via CD45RO/CCR7/CD25/CD127/CD95/CD27. This TCR was recovered from a man aged 30-40 years with type 1 diabetes. This rearrangement joins TRBV10-3 to TRBJ1-1; a weak D match, TRBD1 (5 bases). The sample taken for sequencing was naive CD4+ T cells from blood. CDR3 sequence (DNA): TGTGCCATCAGCCAGGGAGTACGGAACACTGAAGCTTTCTTT. It translates to CAISQGVRNTEAFF.